This TCR beta chain was captured by sequencing in a study of siplizumab effects on memory and regulatory T cells. Study-level findings and limits: Unstimulated naive T cells seemed to show more diversity than memory cells did, and they also seemed to be among the major contributors to the alloresponse. There were only a minor fraction of alloreactive clones that mapped to unstimulated subsets. For mappable alloreactive CD4+ clones, the mean Treg-derived fraction was about 70% with siplizumab and 25% to 30% in controls.

Only in-frame clones appear in the TCRdb table, and some are missing; sequencing was by immunoSEQ multiplex PCR. The top ten hold roughly 1.1% of the sample, which has 100,000 or so clones, around 90% seen once. A single count supports this clone. Its antigen remains unidentified. The CDR3 is 17 residues long. Germline CDR1 and CDR2: SGHRS and YFSETQ. V lost 4 bases, J lost 2 bases, and 13 bases stayed unmatched. This TCR came from a human donor in good health. Sequenced: CD4+ T cells sorted from blood. The chain combines TRBV5-1 with TRBJ2-3; TRBD2 aligns across 7 bases. The CDR3 reads CASSRGGAGTPTDTQYF. CDR3 coding DNA: TGCGCCAGCAGCCGGGGAGGGGCAGGGACTCCCACAGATACGCAGTATTTT. Based on the CDR3 plus reference TRBV5-1 and TRBJ2-3, the full variable domain is KAGVTQTPRYLIKTRGQQVTLSCSPISGHRSVSWYQQTPGQGLQFLFEYFSETQRNKGNFPGRFSGRQFSNSRSEMNVSTLELGDSALYLCASSRGGAGTPTDTQYFGPGTRLTVL.